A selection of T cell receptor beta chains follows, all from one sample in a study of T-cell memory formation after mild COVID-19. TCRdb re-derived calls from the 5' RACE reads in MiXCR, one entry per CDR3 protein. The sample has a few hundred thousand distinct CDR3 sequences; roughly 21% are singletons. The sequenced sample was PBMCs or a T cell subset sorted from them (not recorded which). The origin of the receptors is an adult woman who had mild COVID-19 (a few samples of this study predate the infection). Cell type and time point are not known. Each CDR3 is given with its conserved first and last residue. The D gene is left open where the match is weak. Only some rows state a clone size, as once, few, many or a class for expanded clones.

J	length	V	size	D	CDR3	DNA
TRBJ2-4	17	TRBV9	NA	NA	CASSPSGQLGAKNIQYF	TGTGCCAGCAGCCCCTCGGGGCAGCTGGGGGCCAAAAACATTCAGTACTTC
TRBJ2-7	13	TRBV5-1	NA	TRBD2	CASSLITSDEQYF	TGCGCCAGCAGCTTGATAACTAGCGACGAGCAGTACTTC
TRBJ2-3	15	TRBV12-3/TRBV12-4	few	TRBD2	CASSLLAGITDTQYF	TGTGCCAGCAGTTTACTAGCGGGGATCACAGATACGCAGTATTTT
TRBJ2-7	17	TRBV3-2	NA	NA	CASSQDLGGPSSYEQYF	TGTGCCAGCAGCCAAGATTTAGGGGGACCGAGCTCCTACGAGCAGTACTTC
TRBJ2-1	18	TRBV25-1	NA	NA	CASSEYGGTDHSYNEQFF	TGTGCCAGCAGTGAATATGGCGGGACTGATCACTCCTACAATGAGCAGTTCTTC
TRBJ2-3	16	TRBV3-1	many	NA	CASSQAKGTTTDTQYF	TGTGCCAGCAGCCAAGCCAAGGGAACCACCACAGATACGCAGTATTTT
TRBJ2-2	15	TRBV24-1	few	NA	CATSHQGRNTGELFF	TGTGCCACCAGCCATCAGGGGAGAAACACCGGGGAGCTGTTTTTT
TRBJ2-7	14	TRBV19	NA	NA	CASSSQGFTYEQYF	TGTGCCAGTAGTTCACAGGGCTTTACCTACGAGCAGTACTTC
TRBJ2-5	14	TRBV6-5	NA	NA	CPSSGGADQETQYF	TGTCCCAGCAGTGGGGGCGCAGACCAAGAGACCCAGTACTTC
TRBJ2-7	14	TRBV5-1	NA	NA	CASSLGFGGSEQYF	TGCGCCAGCAGCTTGGGTTTCGGGGGATCCGAGCAGTACTTC
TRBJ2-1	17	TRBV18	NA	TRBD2	CASSPQRERDVWNEQFF	TGTGCCAGCTCACCGCAGCGGGAGAGGGACGTTTGGAATGAGCAGTTCTTC
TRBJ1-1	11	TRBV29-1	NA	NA	CSVEKNTEAFF	TGCAGCGTGGAAAAGAACACTGAAGCTTTCTTT
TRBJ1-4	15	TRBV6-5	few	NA	CASSYRDSTNEKLFF	TGTGCCAGCAGTTACCGGGACTCCACTAATGAAAAACTGTTTTTT
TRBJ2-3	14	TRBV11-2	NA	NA	CASGTRGSTDTQYF	TGTGCCAGCGGTACCAGGGGTAGCACAGATACGCAGTATTTT
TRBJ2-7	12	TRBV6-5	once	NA	CASRAWATEQYF	TGTGCCAGCAGGGCCTGGGCGACCGAGCAGTACTTC
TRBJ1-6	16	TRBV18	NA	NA	CASSPISGGLNSPLHF	TGTGCCAGCTCACCAATCTCGGGGGGCCTCAATTCACCCCTCCACTTT
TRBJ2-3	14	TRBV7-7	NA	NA	CASSTLDPADTQYF	TGTGCTAGCAGCACGCTCGACCCCGCAGATACGCAGTATTTT